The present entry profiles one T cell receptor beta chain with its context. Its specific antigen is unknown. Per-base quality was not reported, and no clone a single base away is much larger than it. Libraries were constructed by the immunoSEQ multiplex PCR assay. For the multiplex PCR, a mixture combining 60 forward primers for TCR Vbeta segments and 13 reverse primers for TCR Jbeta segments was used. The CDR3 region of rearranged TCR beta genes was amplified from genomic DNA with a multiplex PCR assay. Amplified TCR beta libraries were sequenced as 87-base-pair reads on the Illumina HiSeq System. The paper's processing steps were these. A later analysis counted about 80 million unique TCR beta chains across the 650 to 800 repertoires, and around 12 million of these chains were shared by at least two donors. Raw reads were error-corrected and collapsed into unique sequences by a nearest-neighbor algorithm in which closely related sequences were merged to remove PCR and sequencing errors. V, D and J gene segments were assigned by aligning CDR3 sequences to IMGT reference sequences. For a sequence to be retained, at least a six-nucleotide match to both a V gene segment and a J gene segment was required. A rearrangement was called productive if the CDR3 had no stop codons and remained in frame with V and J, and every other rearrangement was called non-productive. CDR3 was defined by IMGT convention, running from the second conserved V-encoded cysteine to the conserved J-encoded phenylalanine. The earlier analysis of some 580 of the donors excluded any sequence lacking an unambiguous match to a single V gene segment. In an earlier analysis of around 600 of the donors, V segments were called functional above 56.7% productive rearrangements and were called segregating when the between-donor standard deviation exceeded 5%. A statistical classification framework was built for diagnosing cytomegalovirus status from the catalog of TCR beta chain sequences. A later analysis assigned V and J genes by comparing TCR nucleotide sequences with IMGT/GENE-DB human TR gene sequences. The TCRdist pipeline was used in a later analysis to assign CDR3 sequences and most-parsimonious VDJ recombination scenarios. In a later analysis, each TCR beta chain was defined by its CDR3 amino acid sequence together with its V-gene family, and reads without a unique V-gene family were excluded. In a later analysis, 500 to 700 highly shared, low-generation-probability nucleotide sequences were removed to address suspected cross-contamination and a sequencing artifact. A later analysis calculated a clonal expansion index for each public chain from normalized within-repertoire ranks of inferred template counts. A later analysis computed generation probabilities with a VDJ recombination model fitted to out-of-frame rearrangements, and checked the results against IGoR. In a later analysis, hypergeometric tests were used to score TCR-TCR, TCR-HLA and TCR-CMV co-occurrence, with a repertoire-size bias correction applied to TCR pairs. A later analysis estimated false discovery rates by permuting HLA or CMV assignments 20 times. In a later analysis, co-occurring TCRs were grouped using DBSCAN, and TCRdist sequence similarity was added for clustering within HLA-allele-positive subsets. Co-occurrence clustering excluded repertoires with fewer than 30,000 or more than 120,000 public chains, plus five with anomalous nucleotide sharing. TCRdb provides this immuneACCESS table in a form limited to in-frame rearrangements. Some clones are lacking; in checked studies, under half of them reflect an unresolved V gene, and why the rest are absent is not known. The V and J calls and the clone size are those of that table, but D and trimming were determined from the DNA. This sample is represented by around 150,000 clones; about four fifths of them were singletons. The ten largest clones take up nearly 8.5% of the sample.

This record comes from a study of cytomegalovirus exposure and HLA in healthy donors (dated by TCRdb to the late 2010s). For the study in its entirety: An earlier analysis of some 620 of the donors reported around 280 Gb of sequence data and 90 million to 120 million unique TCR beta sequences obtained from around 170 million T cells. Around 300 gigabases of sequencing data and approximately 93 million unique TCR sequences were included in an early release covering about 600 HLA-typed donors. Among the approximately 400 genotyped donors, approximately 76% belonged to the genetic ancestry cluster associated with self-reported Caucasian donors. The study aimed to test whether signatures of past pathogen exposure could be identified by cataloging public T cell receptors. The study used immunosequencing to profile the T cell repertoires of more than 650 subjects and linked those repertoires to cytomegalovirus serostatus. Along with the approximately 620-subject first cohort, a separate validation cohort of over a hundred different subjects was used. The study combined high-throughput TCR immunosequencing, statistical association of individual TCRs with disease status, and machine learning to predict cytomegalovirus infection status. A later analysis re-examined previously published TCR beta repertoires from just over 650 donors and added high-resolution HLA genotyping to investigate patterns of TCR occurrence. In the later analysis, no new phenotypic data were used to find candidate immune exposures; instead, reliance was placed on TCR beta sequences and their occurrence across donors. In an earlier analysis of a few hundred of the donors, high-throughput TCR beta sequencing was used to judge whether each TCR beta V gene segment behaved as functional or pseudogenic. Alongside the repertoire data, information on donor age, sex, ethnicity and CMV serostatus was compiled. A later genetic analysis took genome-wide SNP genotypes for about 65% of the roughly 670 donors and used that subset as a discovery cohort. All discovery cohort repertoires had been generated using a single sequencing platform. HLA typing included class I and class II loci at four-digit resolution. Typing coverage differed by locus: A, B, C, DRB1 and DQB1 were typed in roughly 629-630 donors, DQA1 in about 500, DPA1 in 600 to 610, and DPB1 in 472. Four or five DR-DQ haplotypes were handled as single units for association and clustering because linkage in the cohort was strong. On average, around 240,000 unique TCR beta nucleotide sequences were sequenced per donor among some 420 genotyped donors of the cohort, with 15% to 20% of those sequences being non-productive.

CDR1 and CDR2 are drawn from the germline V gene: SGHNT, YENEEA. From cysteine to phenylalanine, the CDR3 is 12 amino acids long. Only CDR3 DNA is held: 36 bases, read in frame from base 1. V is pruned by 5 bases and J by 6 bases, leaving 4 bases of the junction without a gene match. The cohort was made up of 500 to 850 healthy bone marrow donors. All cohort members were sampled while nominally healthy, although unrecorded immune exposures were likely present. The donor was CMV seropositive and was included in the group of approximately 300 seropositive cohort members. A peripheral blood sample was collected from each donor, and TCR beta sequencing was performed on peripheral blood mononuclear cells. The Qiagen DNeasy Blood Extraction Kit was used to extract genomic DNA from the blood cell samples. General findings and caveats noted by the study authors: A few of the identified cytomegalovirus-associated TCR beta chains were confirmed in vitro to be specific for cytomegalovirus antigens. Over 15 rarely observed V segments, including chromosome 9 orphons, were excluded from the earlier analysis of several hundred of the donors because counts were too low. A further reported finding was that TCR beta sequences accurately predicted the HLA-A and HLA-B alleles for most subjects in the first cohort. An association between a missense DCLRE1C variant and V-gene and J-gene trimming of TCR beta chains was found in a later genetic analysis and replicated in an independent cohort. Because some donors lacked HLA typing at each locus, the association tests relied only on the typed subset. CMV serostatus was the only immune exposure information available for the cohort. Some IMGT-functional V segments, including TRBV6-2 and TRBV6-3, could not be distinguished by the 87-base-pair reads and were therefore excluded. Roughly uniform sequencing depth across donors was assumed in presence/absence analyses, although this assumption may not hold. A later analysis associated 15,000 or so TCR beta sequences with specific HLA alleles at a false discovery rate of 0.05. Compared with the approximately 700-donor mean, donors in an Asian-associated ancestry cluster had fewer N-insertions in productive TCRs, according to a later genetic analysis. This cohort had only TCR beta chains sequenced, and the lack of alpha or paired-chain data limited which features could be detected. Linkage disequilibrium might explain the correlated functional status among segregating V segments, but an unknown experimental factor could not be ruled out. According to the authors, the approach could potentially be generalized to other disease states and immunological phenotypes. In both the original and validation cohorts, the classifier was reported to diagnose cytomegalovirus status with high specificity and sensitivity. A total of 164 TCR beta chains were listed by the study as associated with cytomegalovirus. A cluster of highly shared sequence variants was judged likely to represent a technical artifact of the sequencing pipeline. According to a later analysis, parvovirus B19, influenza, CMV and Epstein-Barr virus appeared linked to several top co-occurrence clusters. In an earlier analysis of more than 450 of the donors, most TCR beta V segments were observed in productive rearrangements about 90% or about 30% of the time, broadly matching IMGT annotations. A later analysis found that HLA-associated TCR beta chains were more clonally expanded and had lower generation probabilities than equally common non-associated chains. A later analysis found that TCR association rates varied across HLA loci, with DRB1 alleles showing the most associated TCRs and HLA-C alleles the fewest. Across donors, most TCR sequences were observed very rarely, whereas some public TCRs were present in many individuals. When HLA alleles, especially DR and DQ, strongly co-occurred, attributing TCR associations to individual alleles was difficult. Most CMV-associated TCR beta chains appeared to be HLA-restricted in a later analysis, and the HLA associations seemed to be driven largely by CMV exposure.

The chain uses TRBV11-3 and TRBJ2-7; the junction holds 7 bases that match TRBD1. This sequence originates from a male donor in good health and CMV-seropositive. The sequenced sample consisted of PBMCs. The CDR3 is CASSQQGSEQYF. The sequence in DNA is TGTGCCAGCAGCCAACAGGGGAGCGAGCAGTACTTC. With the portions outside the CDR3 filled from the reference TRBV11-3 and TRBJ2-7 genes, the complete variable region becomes EAGVVQSPRYKIIEKKQPVAFWCNPISGHNTLYWYLQNLGQGPELLIRYENEEAVDDSQLPKDRFSAERLKGVDSTLKIQPAELGDSAVYLCASSQQGSEQYFGPGTRLTVT.